This T cell receptor beta chain is drawn from a study of sequential checkpoint blockade in melanoma. Overall study: Randomization was 1:1 between first-line nivolumab→ipilimumab and ipilimumab→nivolumab. Both treatment sequences were followed by maintenance nivolumab.

The J segment lost 3 bases and the V segment lost 4 bases, leaving 10 bases of the junction unmatched. The CDR3 is 16 amino acids. The germline V gene has CDR1 SGHTA and CDR2 FQGNSA. The treatment is: randomized to nivolumab then ipilimumab (arm A) or the reverse (arm B). Patients had received no earlier DNA-damaging chemotherapy. From thawed PBMCs, live CD3+CD8+ cells negative for CD19 and CD56 were sorted. TCRdb keeps only in-frame clones here, not all; method: immunoSEQ multiplex PCR. The table shows tens of thousands of clones, with almost 85% occurring only once. The chain couples TRBV7-2 to TRBJ2-7; the match to TRBD1 covers 9 bases. This clonotype was obtained from a human donor with melanoma. The sequencing used CD8+ T cells sorted from blood (inferred from file names), collected from a patient given nivolumab and ipilimumab in sequence. The CDR3 region is CASSSNTLDRGYEQYF. CDR3 nucleotide sequence: TGTGCCAGCAGCTCCAATACCTTGGACAGGGGCTACGAGCAGTACTTC. Looking up the rest from reference TRBV7-2 and TRBJ2-7 gives the full variable domain: GAGVSQSPSNKVTEKGKDVELRCDPISGHTALYWYRQSLGQGLEFLIYFQGNSAPDKSGLPSDRFSAERTGGSVSTLTIQRTQQEDSAVYLCASSSNTLDRGYEQYFGPGTRLTVT.